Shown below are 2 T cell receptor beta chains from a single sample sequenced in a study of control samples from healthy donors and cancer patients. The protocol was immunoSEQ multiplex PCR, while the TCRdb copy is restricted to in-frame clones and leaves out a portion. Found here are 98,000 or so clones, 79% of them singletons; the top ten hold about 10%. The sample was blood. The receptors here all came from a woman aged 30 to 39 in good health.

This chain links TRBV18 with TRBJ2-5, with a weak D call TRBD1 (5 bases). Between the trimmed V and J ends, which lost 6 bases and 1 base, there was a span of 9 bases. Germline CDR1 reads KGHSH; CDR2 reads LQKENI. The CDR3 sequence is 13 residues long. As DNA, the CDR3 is TGTGCCAGCTCCTCGGACATCCAAGAGACCCAGTACTTC. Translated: CASSSDIQETQYF.

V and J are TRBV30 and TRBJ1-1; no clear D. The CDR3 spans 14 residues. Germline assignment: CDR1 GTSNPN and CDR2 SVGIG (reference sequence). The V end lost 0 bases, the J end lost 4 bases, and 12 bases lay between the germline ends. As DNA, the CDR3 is TGTGCCTGGAGTGTAGGGTTCGGTGCCACTGAAGCTTTCTTT. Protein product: CAWSVGFGATEAFF.